Following are 27 T cell receptor beta chains from one sample sequenced in a study of identical twins. TCRdb processed the 5' RACE reads anew with MiXCR; each CDR3 protein has one entry. The sample lists roughly 1.6 million distinct CDR3 sequences; under 35% were seen once. Sequencing was carried out using cord blood. These receptors all stem from a newborn girl in good health.

The V and J genes are TRBV7-2 and TRBJ1-5, with 9 bases lining up with TRBD1. V shed 2 bases, J shed 0 bases, and the junction held 2 bases outside the gene matches. The CDR3 runs to 16 residues. Germline V gene sequence: CDR1 SGHTA, CDR2 FQGNSA. CDR3 in DNA: TGTGCCAGCAGCTTAAGGACAGGGGTTAGCAATCAGCCCCAGCATTTT. Amino acid sequence: CASSLRTGVSNQPQHF.

This clonotype has only a few counts. The rearrangement joins TRBV5-1 to TRBJ1-4; tentative D call: TRBD1 (6 bases). The CDR3 length is 14 residues. The germline V and J ends were trimmed by 2 bases and 8 bases, with 13 bases remaining between them. Germline-derived CDR1 and CDR2 are SGHRS and YFSETQ. CDR3 sequence reads: CASSFNAGTEKLFF. The CDR3 DNA follows: TGCGCCAGCAGCTTCAATGCCGGGACAGAAAAACTGTTTTTT.

This clonotype was recorded a few times. The rearrangement joins TRBV28 to TRBJ1-1; maybe TRBD1 (5 bases). This CDR3 has 16 amino acids. V lost 5 bases, J lost 0 bases, and 16 bases lay in between. Germline values: CDR1 MDHEN, CDR2 SYDVKM. In nucleotides, the CDR3 is TGTGCCAGCAGTCCGATGACAGCTGTGCTGAACACTGAAGCTTTCTTT. Translation: CASSPMTAVLNTEAFF. Full variable domain (rest looked up from reference TRBV28 and TRBJ1-1): DVKVTQSSRYLVKRTGEKVFLECVQDMDHENMFWYRQDPGLGLRLIYFSYDVKMKEKGDIPEGYSVSREKKERFSLILESASTNQTSMYLCASSPMTAVLNTEAFFGQGTRLTVV.

V gene TRBV7-2 combines with J gene TRBJ2-3; the D gene is possibly TRBD2 (6 bases). Germline V lookup: CDR1 SGHTA, CDR2 FQGNSA. The V end lost 0 bases, the J end lost 4 bases, and 8 bases lay between the germline ends. The CDR3 covers 14 residues. CDR3 residues: CASSLADYADTQYF. The CDR3 nucleotides read TGTGCCAGCAGCTTAGCGGACTATGCAGATACGCAGTATTTT.

The chain is built from TRBV7-9 and TRBJ2-6; maybe TRBD1 (6 bases). CDR3 length: 20 amino acids. Between the trimmed V and J ends, which lost 5 bases and 0 bases, there was a span of 23 bases. The germline CDR1 and CDR2 sequences are SEHNR and FQNEAQ (reference sequence). The CDR3 DNA is TGTGCCAGCAGCCCCGGACAGTGGCAGAGGGGGTCCTCTGGGGCCAACGTCCTGACTTTC. Protein product: CASSPGQWQRGSSGANVLTF.

In its sample, this clonotype was seen a few times. V usage is TRBV18 and J usage is TRBJ1-4; D may be TRBD1 (6 bases). CDR3 size: 15 residues. The V end lost 3 bases, the J end lost 3 bases, and 11 bases lay between the germline ends. Germline assignment: CDR1 KGHSH and CDR2 LQKENI. The CDR3 sequence is CASSPTTGSNEKLFF. The CDR3 DNA is TGTGCCAGCTCACCTACGACAGGCTCTAATGAAAAACTGTTTTTT.

The chain joins TRBV20-1 to TRBJ2-1; 8 nucleotides align to TRBD2. The J call may be wrong; the DNA end is better matched by TRBJ2-7. CDR3 length equals 17 residues. CDR1 DFQATT and CDR2 SNEGSKA come from the germline V gene (reference sequence). CDR3 loop: CSARDRGNGRAYNEQYF. For the CDR3, the DNA is TGCAGTGCTAGAGATCGGGGGAACGGGAGGGCCTACAATGAGCAGTACTTC.

The table lists this clonotype with a few counts. The chain recombines TRBV10-1 with TRBJ2-7, with 7 positions matching TRBD2. Germline V CDR1 and CDR2: WNHNN, SYGVQD (reference sequence). The J segment lost 2 bases and the V segment lost 4 bases, leaving 5 bases of the junction unmatched. This CDR3 is built from 14 residues. CDR3 protein: CASSGGLGPYEQYF. In nucleotides, the CDR3 is TGCGCCAGCAGTGGCGGACTAGGGCCCTACGAGCAGTACTTC.

V is TRBV6-1 and J is TRBJ2-7; D call uncertain. Germline V gene data show CDR1 as MNHNS and CDR2 as SASEGT. The germline V and J ends were trimmed by 2 bases and 4 bases, with 6 bases remaining between them. The CDR3 is made up of 12 amino acids. The CDR3 sequence: CASSELRYEQYF. The CDR3 region has the DNA TGTGCCAGCAGTGAATTGAGGTACGAGCAGTACTTC.

A few counts support this clonotype. The chain combines TRBV20-1 with TRBJ1-2, with no clear D. Looked up from germline, CDR1 is DFQATT and CDR2 is SNEGSKA (reference sequence). V was clipped by 2 bases and J by 8 bases, with 15 bases between them. There are 13 residues in the CDR3. As DNA, the CDR3 is TGCAGTGCTAGAATTTGGGGTCTAGGGGGCTACACCTTC. Its translation is CSARIWGLGGYTF.

There are many counts of this clonotype. The chain is built from TRBV2 and TRBJ2-7, with 10 bases fitting TRBD1. From germline, CDR1 is SNHLY and CDR2 FYNNEI. V shed 6 bases and J 5 bases; nucleotides not matched to a gene: 1. The CDR3 spans 12 residues. In DNA form, the CDR3 reads TGTGCCAGCAGGGGACAGGGGAACGAGCAGTACTTC. It is translated as CASRGQGNEQYF.

The chain employs TRBV27 and TRBJ2-3; 9 bases fit TRBD1. The junction had 6 bases not matched to a gene; V was cut back by 5 bases and J by 0 bases. This CDR3 has 16 amino acids. CDR1 and CDR2 from the germline V gene are MNHEY and SMNVEV (reference sequence). The chain's CDR3 is CASSRGTGSSTDTQYF. DNA for the CDR3: TGTGCCAGCAGTCGGGGGACAGGGAGTAGCACAGATACGCAGTATTTT.

The chain joins TRBV30 to TRBJ1-6, with 7 bases matching TRBD1. CDR3 length: 12 amino acids. CDR1 and CDR2 (germline): GTSNPN, SVGIG (reference sequence). V lost 7 bases to trimming and J lost 9 bases; unmatched junction nucleotides: 6. As DNA, the CDR3 is TGTGCCTTAGGGGGCTCTGGTTCACCCCTCCACTTT. Translated: CALGGSGSPLHF.

CDR3 protein: CASSFGVAPNEQFF. The CDR3 region has the DNA TGTGCCAGCAGCTTTGGGGTAGCCCCCAATGAGCAGTTCTTC. This rearrangement joins TRBV7-9 to TRBJ2-1; D gene unclear. The germline V gene has CDR1 SEHNR and CDR2 FQNEAQ (reference sequence). Trimming took 3 bases from V and 6 from J, leaving 12 bases between them. This CDR3 contains 14 residues.

This clonotype was found a few times. The chain carries TRBV5-5 and TRBJ2-6; 8 bases line up with TRBD1. Germline V gene sequence: CDR1 SGHKS, CDR2 YYEKEE (reference sequence). Trimming took 2 bases from V and 2 from J; bases not matched to a gene: 6. This CDR3 contains 17 residues. The CDR3, as DNA: TGTGCCAGCAGCTTCGCAGGGGGCACAGCTGGGGCCAACGTCCTGACTTTC. Amino acid sequence: CASSFAGGTAGANVLTF.

The genes are TRBV20-1 and TRBJ2-1; 10 bases line up with TRBD2. CDR3 length: 16 amino acids. Germline CDR1 is DFQATT and CDR2 is SNEGSKA (reference sequence). Unmatched junction bases numbered 6, after V lost 0 bases and J lost 4 bases. CDR3: CSARDLGGLAYNEQFF. For the CDR3, the DNA is TGCAGTGCTAGAGATCTTGGGGGACTAGCGTACAATGAGCAGTTCTTC.

This clonotype was counted a few times. The rearrangement links TRBV20-1 to TRBJ2-7; possible D gene TRBD1, 5 bases. The CDR3 contains 13 residues. Germline CDR1 is DFQATT and CDR2 is SNEGSKA (reference sequence). V lost 3 bases and J 7 bases, leaving 16 bases between the germline ends. CDR3 sequence: CSASFVRVNEQYF. The CDR3 region has the DNA TGCAGTGCTAGTTTCGTCAGGGTCAATGAGCAGTACTTC.

The J gene is TRBJ2-2, the V gene TRBV5-1; TRBD2 might be the D (5 bases). Germline assignment: CDR1 SGHRS and CDR2 YFSETQ. CDR3 size: 11 residues. V was clipped by 7 bases and J by 6 bases, with 7 bases between them. The CDR3 DNA sequence: TGCGCCAGCCGGGAATCCGGGGAGCTGTTTTTT. It yields the protein CASRESGELFF. Supplemented by reference TRBV5-1 and TRBJ2-2, the full variable domain reads KAGVTQTPRYLIKTRGQQVTLSCSPISGHRSVSWYQQTPGQGLQFLFEYFSETQRNKGNFPGRFSGRQFSNSRSEMNVSTLELGDSALYLCASRESGELFFGEGSRLTVL.

This chain links TRBV12-3 or TRBV12-4 with TRBJ2-2; the match to TRBD1 covers 10 bases. V dropped 5 bases and J dropped 5; count of bases not matched to a gene: 5. The CDR3 covers 15 residues. As DNA, the CDR3 is TGTGCCAGCAGTGCGGGACAGGGGTGGACCGGGGAGCTGTTTTTT. Translating it yields CASSAGQGWTGELFF.

V is TRBV6-5 and J is TRBJ2-3; 11 nucleotides match TRBD2. V shed 0 bases and J 3 bases; nucleotides not matched to a gene: 5. The CDR3 extends over 17 amino acids. Germline loops: CDR1 MNHEY, CDR2 SVGAGI. This CDR3 reads CASSYSRTSGRTDTQYF. CDR3 nucleotide sequence: TGTGCCAGCAGTTACTCCCGGACTAGCGGGCGGACAGATACGCAGTATTTT.

This clonotype was found a few times. V gene TRBV9 combines with J gene TRBJ2-5, with D possibly called TRBD1 or TRBD2 (5 bases each). The CDR3 loop spans 15 amino acids. In germline, CDR1 is SGDLS, CDR2 YYNGEE. The ends were cut back, 0 bases at V and 2 bases at J, with 11 bases in the middle. CDR3 sequence (DNA): TGTGCCAGCAGCGTAGAAGGGACCCCACAAGAGACCCAGTACTTC. Translating it yields CASSVEGTPQETQYF. The full variable domain, rest sourced from reference TRBV9 and TRBJ2-5, is DSGVTQTPKHLITATGQRVTLRCSPRSGDLSVYWYQQSLDQGLQFLIQYYNGEERAKGNILERFSAQQFPDLHSELNLSSLELGDSALYFCASSVEGTPQETQYFGPGTRLLVL.

The J gene is TRBJ2-1, the V gene TRBV5-1; TRBD2 agrees at 10 bases. Germline V CDR1 and CDR2: SGHRS, YFSETQ. Losses at the gene ends were 7 bases for V and 8 bases for J; bases not matched to a gene: 9. This CDR3 has 14 amino acids. The CDR3 loop is CASFLAGVGDEQFF. CDR3 nucleotide sequence: TGCGCCAGCTTTCTAGCGGGAGTGGGGGATGAGCAGTTCTTC.

The chain joins TRBV6-5 to TRBJ2-7; 10 bases map to TRBD1. The V gene end was trimmed by 4 bases and the J gene end by 6 bases; junction bases not matched to a gene: 15. Germline V CDR1 and CDR2: MNHEY, SVGAGI. The CDR3 is made up of 17 amino acids. The CDR3 loop reads CASSSISWRQGASEQYF. CDR3 bases: TGTGCCAGCAGTTCCATTAGCTGGCGACAGGGGGCTAGCGAGCAGTACTTC.

The chain combines TRBV25-1 with TRBJ2-3; D is unresolved. Per germline, CDR1 MGHDK and CDR2 SYGVNS. CDR3 length equals 15 residues. Trimming stripped 5 bases from V and 1 base from J, with 13 bases between. The CDR3 DNA sequence: TGTGCCAGCAGTTCTAAGGTAGAGGGCACAGATACGCAGTATTTT. Translated: CASSSKVEGTDTQYF.

V gene TRBV20-1 combines with J gene TRBJ2-2; no firm D call. The CDR3 is 16 residues long. Trimming left V 3 bases short and J 5 bases short, with 19 bases between. The germline CDR1 and CDR2 sequences are DFQATT and SNEGSKA (reference sequence). The CDR3 sequence: CSASPGLEGPTGELFF. CDR3 coding DNA: TGCAGTGCTAGCCCGGGTCTAGAAGGTCCAACCGGGGAGCTGTTTTTT.

The chain recombines TRBV5-1 with TRBJ1-1; D is unresolved. This CDR3 has 15 residues. Germline V CDR1 and CDR2: SGHRS, YFSETQ. Trimming took off 2 bases at V and 3 bases at J, with 14 bases between the two ends. The CDR3 DNA sequence: TGCGCCAGCAGCTTCGGCCCTAGGGAGGACACTGAAGCTTTCTTT. Translation: CASSFGPREDTEAFF.

The chain carries TRBV12-5 and TRBJ2-7, with TRBD2 as a possible D gene (6 bases). CDR3 length: 16 amino acids. Looked up from germline, CDR1 is LGHNT and CDR2 is FRNRAP. Trimming removed 2 bases from V and 5 bases from J, with 19 bases in between. The CDR3 DNA reads as TGTGCTAGTGGTTTGAGCGTTGGGGGGAGAGTCGACGAGCAGTACTTC. The encoded protein is CASGLSVGGRVDEQYF.